The clone carrying this TCR beta chain was seen repeatedly, ten times or more. One entry per CDR3 protein, called by TCRdb with MiXCR from the reads. The profile covers around 630,000 distinct CDR3 sequences, with approximately 24% appearing a single time and roughly 8% taken by the ten largest. The record originates from a study of T cell repertoires in cytomegalovirus infection. This sequence was found in a human donor in good health (CMV status not recorded). Some clones in this sample may be carry-over from other donors' samples. The sequencing sample was made of CD8+ T cells from PBMCs.

In DNA, the CDR3 is TGTGCCAGCAGCTTAGCGCGGGAGAAATATGGCTACACCTTC. Protein: CASSLAREKYGYTF. This rearrangement joins TRBV7-9 to TRBJ1-2; D remains ambiguous. Germline V gene lookup returns CDR1 SEHNR and CDR2 FQNEAQ (reference sequence). This CDR3 contains 14 residues. V was trimmed by 0 bases and J by 5 bases, leaving 10 bases between them.